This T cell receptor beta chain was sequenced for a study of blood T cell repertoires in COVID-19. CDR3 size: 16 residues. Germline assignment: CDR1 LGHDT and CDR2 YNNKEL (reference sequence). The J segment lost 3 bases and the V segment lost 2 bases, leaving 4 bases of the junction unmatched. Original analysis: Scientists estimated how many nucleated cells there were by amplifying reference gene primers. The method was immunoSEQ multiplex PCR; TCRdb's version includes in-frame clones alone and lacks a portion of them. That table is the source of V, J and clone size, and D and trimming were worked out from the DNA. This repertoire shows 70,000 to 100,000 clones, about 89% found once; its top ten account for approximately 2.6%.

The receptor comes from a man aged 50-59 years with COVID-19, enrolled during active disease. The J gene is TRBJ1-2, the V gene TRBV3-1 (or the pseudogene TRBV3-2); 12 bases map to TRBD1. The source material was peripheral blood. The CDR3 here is CASSQSGTGGYYGYTF. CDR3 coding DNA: TGTGCCAGCAGCCAATCCGGGACAGGGGGCTACTATGGCTACACCTTC.